This T cell receptor beta chain emerged from a study of tumor and adjacent non-tumor tissue in lung cancer. Study details: The cohort had 12 to 13 adenocarcinoma, a couple of squamous cell and 1 small cell patients. The patients, roughly 10 men and 5 women, were 31 to 76 with stage I to III disease.

A note on this clonotype: Its antigen is unidentified. A read error is possible here, since a much larger clone lies one base away.

The CDR3 extends over 16 amino acids. Germline V gene lookup returns CDR1 SGHDT and CDR2 YYEEEE. The J segment lost 5 bases and the V segment lost 3 bases, leaving 12 bases of the junction unmatched. Points from the study as a whole: Tumor tissue had significantly higher TCR diversity than normal lung. In normal lung, the top 100 clones were significantly more dominant than in tumor.

RNA was extracted from bulk tissue without any cell sorting. More than 3 cm separated this lung sample from the edge of the tumor. TCRbeta libraries were built with three rounds of nested PCR, modified from ARM-PCR. In TCRdb, the multiplex PCR reads were re-called with MiXCR into one record per CDR3 protein. Of approximately 62,000 distinct CDR3 sequences listed, around two thirds were seen once; the top ten hold roughly 35%. This sequence originates from a man aged 65 to 79 with non-small cell lung cancer. What was sequenced was distant non-tumor lung tissue. J is TRBJ2-5 and V is TRBV5-6; 8 bases are a match to TRBD2. The CDR3, as DNA: TGTGCCAGCAGCTCACTTGGGCGCGGGAGGACTGAGACCCAGTACTTC. This gives the protein CASSSLGRGRTETQYF.